This T cell receptor beta chain was sequenced during a study of cytomegalovirus exposure and HLA in healthy donors. The study, taken as a whole, reports: Among TCR beta chains, those listed as cytomegalovirus-associated numbered about 160. Accurate predictions that matched the HLA-A and HLA-B alleles of most subjects were reportedly made from TCR beta sequences. Within an earlier analysis, most TCR beta V segments proved productive either about 90% or about 30% of the time.

With respect to this clone: Its matching antigen is unknown.

The CDR3 extends over 15 amino acids. Germline CDR1 reads SNHLY; CDR2 reads FYNNEI. Germline trimming cut 2 bases from V and 7 bases from J; bases unmatched to any gene: 3. Both 60 Vbeta primers and 13 Jbeta primers went into the PCR. Repertoires were generated with immunoSEQ multiplex PCR, while TCRdb's copy carries only in-frame clones and drops some. The sample comprises 70,000 to 95,000 clones, roughly 80% of which are singletons, and 9.5% to 13% rests with the top ten. This TCR was sampled from a man aged 25 to 45 in good health and CMV-seropositive. The specimen was PBMCs. The rearrangement uses TRBV2 and TRBJ1-6; 9 nucleotides agree with TRBD1. The CDR3 spells CASSETGTGNSPLHF. DNA of the CDR3: TGTGCCAGCAGTGAAACCGGGACAGGGAATTCACCCCTCCACTTT.